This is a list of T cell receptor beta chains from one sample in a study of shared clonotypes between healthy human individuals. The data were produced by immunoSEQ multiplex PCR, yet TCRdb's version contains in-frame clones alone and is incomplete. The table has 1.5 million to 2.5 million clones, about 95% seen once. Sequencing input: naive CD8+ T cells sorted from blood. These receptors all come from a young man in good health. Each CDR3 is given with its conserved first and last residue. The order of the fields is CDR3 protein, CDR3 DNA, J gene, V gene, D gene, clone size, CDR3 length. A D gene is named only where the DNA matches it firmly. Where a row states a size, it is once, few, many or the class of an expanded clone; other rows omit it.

CASSSRDRGNSPLHF	TGTGCCAGCAGCAGCCGGGACAGGGGGAATTCACCCCTCCACTTT	TRBJ1-6	TRBV13	TRBD1	.	15
CASSSSGQGTPNEKLFF	TGTGCCAGCAGCTCAAGCGGACAGGGGACCCCTAATGAAAAACTGTTTTTT	TRBJ1-4	TRBV13	TRBD1	.	17
CASSWGQRHEQYF	TGTGCCAGCAGTTGGGGACAGCGTCACGAGCAGTACTTC	TRBJ2-7	TRBV28	TRBD1	.	13
CASSPPGTSWEQFF	TGTGCCAGCAGCCCCCCTGGGACTTCGTGGGAGCAGTTCTTC	TRBJ2-1	TRBV7-3	.	.	14
CASSQDLGEIGETQYF	TGCGCCAGCAGCCAAGATCTGGGTGAGATCGGAGAGACCCAGTACTTC	TRBJ2-5	TRBV4-1	.	.	16
CASSDGTGGGNTIYF	TGTGCCAGCAGCGACGGGACAGGGGGTGGAAACACCATATATTTT	TRBJ1-3	TRBV6-5	TRBD1	.	15
CASSGISGLAGLVNYEQYF	TGTGCCAGCAGTGGCATTTCGGGACTAGCGGGCTTAGTAAACTACGAGCAGTACTTC	TRBJ2-7	TRBV2	TRBD2	.	19
CASSYSGTNEQFF	TGTGCCAGCAGTTACTCCGGAACCAATGAGCAGTTCTTC	TRBJ2-1	TRBV6-5	.	.	13
CATRQGAFHEQFF	TGTGCCACCAGACAGGGGGCGTTCCATGAGCAGTTCTTC	TRBJ2-1	TRBV6-1	TRBD1	.	13
CASSLGGDSYEQYF	TGTGCCAGCAGCTTAGGCGGGGACTCCTACGAGCAGTACTTC	TRBJ2-7	TRBV13	.	.	14
CASTPGISSYEQYF	TGTGCCAGCACCCCGGGGATTAGCTCCTACGAGCAGTACTTC	TRBJ2-7	TRBV7-6	.	once	14
CASSDEGSEAFF	TGCGCCAGCAGTGATGAGGGATCTGAAGCTTTCTTT	TRBJ1-1	TRBV10-1	.	.	12
CASSAGTIKGEQYF	TGTGCCAGCAGCGCCGGGACAATAAAAGGCGAGCAGTACTTC	TRBJ2-7	TRBV9	.	.	14
CASSDPGKDNYGYTF	TGTGCCAGCAGCGATCCCGGGAAGGATAACTATGGCTACACCTTC	TRBJ1-2	TRBV9	.	.	15
CASSLAEETQYF	TGTGCCAGCAGCTTAGCAGAAGAGACCCAGTACTTC	TRBJ2-5	TRBV13	.	.	12
CASSLPGGRTEAFF	TGTGCCAGCAGTTTACCGGGGGGGAGAACTGAAGCTTTCTTT	TRBJ1-1	TRBV27	.	.	14
CASSEGAAFNEKLFF	TGTGCCAGCAGTGAAGGGGCGGCCTTTAATGAAAAACTGTTTTTT	TRBJ1-4	TRBV2	.	.	15
CASSLESGAQYEQYF	TGCGCCAGCAGCTTGGAGAGTGGGGCTCAATACGAGCAGTACTTC	TRBJ2-7	TRBV5-1	.	once	15
CASSQGRGPLGYEQYF	TGCGCCAGCAGCCAAGGTCGTGGCCCCCTCGGGTACGAGCAGTACTTC	TRBJ2-7	TRBV4-1	.	.	16
CASSDTGWGPQHF	TGTGCCAGCAGCGATACAGGGTGGGGGCCCCAGCATTTT	TRBJ1-5	TRBV2	.	.	13
CASSQEWGESSYEQYF	TGTGCCAGCAGCCAAGAGTGGGGGGAGAGCTCCTACGAGCAGTACTTC	TRBJ2-7	TRBV4-2	.	.	16
CASNGLLKDEQYF	TGTGCCAGCAACGGACTCCTGAAGGATGAGCAGTACTTC	TRBJ2-7	TRBV6-5	.	.	13
CASTDLRRGRHYEQYF	TGCGCCAGCACCGATTTACGTCGAGGCCGCCATTACGAGCAGTACTTC	TRBJ2-7	TRBV10-1	.	.	16
CASSLSGRGEQYF	TGTGCCAGCTCACTTTCTGGGCGCGGAGAGCAGTACTTC	TRBJ2-7	TRBV18	.	.	13
CASSYLELNNEQFF	TGTGCCAGCAGTTACTTGGAACTAAACAATGAGCAGTTCTTC	TRBJ2-1	TRBV6-6	.	.	14
CASSQELAGSVEQYF	TGCGCCAGCAGCCAAGAACTAGCGGGATCCGTCGAGCAGTACTTC	TRBJ2-7	TRBV4-3	TRBD2	.	15
CSVEGTGDSSYEQYF	TGCAGCGTTGAAGGAACGGGGGACAGCTCCTACGAGCAGTACTTC	TRBJ2-7	TRBV29-1	.	.	15
CASRETSGNGLGTDTQYF	TGTGCCAGCAGGGAAACTAGCGGGAATGGTTTGGGCACAGATACGCAGTATTTT	TRBJ2-3	TRBV6-1	TRBD2	.	18
CASKVEAGRNTEAFF	TGTGCCAGTAAGGTCGAGGCAGGGCGGAACACTGAAGCTTTCTTT	TRBJ1-1	TRBV19	.	.	15
CASSSRLAGGYEQFF	TGCGCCAGCAGCTCCCGACTAGCGGGAGGCTATGAGCAGTTCTTC	TRBJ2-1	TRBV4-3	TRBD2	.	15
CASSQTGGHETQYF	TGTGCCAGCAGTCAGACAGGGGGGCACGAGACCCAGTACTTC	TRBJ2-5	TRBV6-5	TRBD1	.	14
CASSLGQGWRGYTF	TGTGCCAGCAGTCTCGGACAGGGGTGGCGCGGCTACACCTTC	TRBJ1-2	TRBV27	TRBD1	.	14
CASSPDRIYGYTF	TGTGCCAGCAGTCCCGACAGGATCTATGGCTACACCTTC	TRBJ1-2	TRBV27	.	.	13
CASSQAPSIDTEAFF	TGCGCCAGCAGCCAAGCCCCCTCTATCGACACTGAAGCTTTCTTT	TRBJ1-1	TRBV4-3	.	.	15
CASSLSPGLGSPLHF	TGTGCCAGCAGTTTAAGTCCCGGATTAGGTTCACCCCTCCACTTT	TRBJ1-6	TRBV27	.	.	15
CSARSGLEEYQETQYF	TGCAGCGCTCGATCCGGACTAGAGGAGTACCAAGAGACCCAGTACTTC	TRBJ2-5	TRBV29-1	TRBD2	.	16
CASSQGVILRKETQYF	TGTGCCAGCAGTCAAGGAGTTATACTAAGAAAAGAGACCCAGTACTTC	TRBJ2-5	TRBV14	.	.	16